The T cell receptor (beta chain) described here comes from a study of OX40 agonist ivuxolimab in advanced cancers. About the research overall: A history of anti-PD-1, anti-PD-L1 or anti-CTLA-4 therapy was acceptable, and over 30% had some. Findings and limits, study-wide: Not determined was the antigen specificity of the expanded peripheral T cells. Relative to CD4+ cells, CD8+ T cells on average had more expanded clones.

Clones were read by immunoSEQ multiplex PCR, and TCRdb kept only the in-frame ones, dropping some. The table lists 75,000 to 100,000 clones, roughly 80% of them singletons, with approximately 5.5% in the top ten. For this clone: Its antigen is not known.

The CDR3 contains 17 residues. V was pared by 4 bases and J by 0 bases, with 12 bases of the junction left unmatched. CDR1 is SGHRS and CDR2 is YFSETQ in the germline V gene. Sequencing was performed on CD4+ or CD8+ T cells sorted from blood, taken in a trial of the OX40 agonist ivuxolimab. V gene TRBV5-1 combines with J gene TRBJ1-1; 7 positions agree with TRBD1. The TCR originated in an adult with an advanced solid tumor such as melanoma, head and neck, liver or kidney cancer. The CDR3 sequence: CASSQRTGGVMNTEAFF. CDR3 coding DNA: TGCGCCAGCAGCCAACGGACAGGTGGGGTTATGAACACTGAAGCTTTCTTT.